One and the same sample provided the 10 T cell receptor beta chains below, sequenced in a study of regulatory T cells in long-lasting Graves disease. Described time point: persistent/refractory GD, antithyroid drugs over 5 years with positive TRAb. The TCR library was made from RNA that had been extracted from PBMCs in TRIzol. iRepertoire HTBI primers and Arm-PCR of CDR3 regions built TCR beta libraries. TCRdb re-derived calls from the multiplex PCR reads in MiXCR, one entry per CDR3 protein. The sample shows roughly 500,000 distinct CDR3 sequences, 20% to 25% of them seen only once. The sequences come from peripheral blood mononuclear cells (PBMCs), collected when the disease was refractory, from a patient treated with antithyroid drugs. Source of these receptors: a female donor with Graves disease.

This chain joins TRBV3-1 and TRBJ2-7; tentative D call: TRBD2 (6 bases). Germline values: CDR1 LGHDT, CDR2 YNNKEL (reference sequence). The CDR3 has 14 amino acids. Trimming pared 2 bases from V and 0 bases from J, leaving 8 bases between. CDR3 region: CASSQMRGSYEQYF. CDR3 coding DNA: TGTGCCAGCAGCCAAATGCGGGGCTCCTACGAGCAGTACTTC.

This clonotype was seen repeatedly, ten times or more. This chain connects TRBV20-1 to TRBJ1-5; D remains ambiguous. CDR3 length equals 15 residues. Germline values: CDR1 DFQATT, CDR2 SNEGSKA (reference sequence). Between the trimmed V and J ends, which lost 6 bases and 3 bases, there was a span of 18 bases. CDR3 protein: CSAQGGSRYNQPQHF. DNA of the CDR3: TGCAGTGCCCAAGGAGGCAGTCGATACAATCAGCCCCAGCATTTT.

The CDR3 DNA sequence: TGCAGCGTTTACCCGGACAAGACAGGGAAGGATGGCTACACCTTC. It specifies CSVYPDKTGKDGYTF. The chain carries TRBV29-1 and TRBJ1-2, with 7 positions matching TRBD1. The CDR3 totals 15 residues. Germline values: CDR1 SQVTM, CDR2 ANQGSEA. The junction had 15 bases not matched to a gene; V was cut back by 5 bases and J by 6 bases.

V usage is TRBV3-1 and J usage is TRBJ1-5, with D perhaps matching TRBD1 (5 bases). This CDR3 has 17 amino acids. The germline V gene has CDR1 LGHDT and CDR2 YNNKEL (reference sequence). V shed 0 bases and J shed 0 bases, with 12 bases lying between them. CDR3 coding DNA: TGTGCCAGCAGCCAAGATCGAGGGACCGATAGCAATCAGCCCCAGCATTTT. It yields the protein CASSQDRGTDSNQPQHF.

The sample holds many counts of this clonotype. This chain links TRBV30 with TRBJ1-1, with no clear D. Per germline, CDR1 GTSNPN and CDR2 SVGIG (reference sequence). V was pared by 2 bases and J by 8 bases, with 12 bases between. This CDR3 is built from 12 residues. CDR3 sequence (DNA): TGTGCCTGGAGTCATACTCTAGGGGAAGCTTTCTTT. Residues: CAWSHTLGEAFF.

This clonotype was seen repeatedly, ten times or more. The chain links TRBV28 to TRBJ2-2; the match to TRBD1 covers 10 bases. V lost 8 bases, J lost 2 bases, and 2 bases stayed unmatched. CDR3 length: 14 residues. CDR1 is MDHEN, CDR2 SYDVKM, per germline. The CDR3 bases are TGTGCCAGCCGGGACAGGGGTAACACCGGGGAGCTGTTTTTT. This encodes CASRDRGNTGELFF.

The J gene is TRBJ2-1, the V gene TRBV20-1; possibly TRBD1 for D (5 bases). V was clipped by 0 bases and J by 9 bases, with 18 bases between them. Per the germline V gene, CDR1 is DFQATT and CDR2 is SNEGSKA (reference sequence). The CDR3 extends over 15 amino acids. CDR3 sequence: CSARDGVGVGSEQFF. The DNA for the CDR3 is TGCAGTGCTAGAGATGGAGTAGGGGTGGGCAGTGAGCAGTTCTTC.

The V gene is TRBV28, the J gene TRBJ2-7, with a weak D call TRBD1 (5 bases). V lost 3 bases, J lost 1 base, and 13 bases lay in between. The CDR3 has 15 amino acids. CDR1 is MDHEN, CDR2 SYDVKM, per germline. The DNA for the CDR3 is TGTGCCAGCAGTTTCCAGGGAACAGCTTCCTACGAGCAGTACTTC. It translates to CASSFQGTASYEQYF. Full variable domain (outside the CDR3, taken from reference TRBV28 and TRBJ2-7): DVKVTQSSRYLVKRTGEKVFLECVQDMDHENMFWYRQDPGLGLRLIYFSYDVKMKEKGDIPEGYSVSREKKERFSLILESASTNQTSMYLCASSFQGTASYEQYFGPGTRLTVT.

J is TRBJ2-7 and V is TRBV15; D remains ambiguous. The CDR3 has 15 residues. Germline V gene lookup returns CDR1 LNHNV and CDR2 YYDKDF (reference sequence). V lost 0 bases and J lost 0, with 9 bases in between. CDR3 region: CATSRDLGSSYEQYF. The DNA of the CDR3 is TGTGCCACCAGCAGAGATTTAGGTAGCTCCTACGAGCAGTACTTC.

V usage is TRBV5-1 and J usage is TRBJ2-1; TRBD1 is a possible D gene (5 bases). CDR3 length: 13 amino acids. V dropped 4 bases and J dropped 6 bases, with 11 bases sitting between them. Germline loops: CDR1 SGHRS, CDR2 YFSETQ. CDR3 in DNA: TGCGCCAGCAGCCTCCGGACAAGCAATGAGCAGTTCTTC. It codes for CASSLRTSNEQFF.